This entry is about one T cell receptor (beta chain). No antigen is known for it. Base qualities were left out, and no much larger clone turns up one base away. TCR beta repertoires were profiled from peripheral blood of about a dozen young patients with multiple sclerosis to demonstrate the VDJtools post-analysis software. Multiple sclerosis patients were children and adolescents aged roughly 6 to 16 years. CDR1 is given as DFQATT and CDR2 as SNEGSKA, both from the germline V gene (reference sequence). The junction shows trimming of 1 base on V and 11 bases on J, plus 20 bases between the germline ends. The CDR3 measures 14 amino acids from cysteine to phenylalanine. CDR3 DNA is the only sequence kept; it has 42 bases, read in frame from the first base. These data are taken from a study of post-analysis software for immune sequencing data (dated by TCRdb to 2014 to 2015). Some background on the complete study: Disease courses on record covered relapsing-remitting, secondary progressive and progressive-relapsing multiple sclerosis, though some patients had no subtype annotation. The patient repertoires were compared against approximately ten previously published healthy control repertoires obtained from donors aged 6 to 25 years. A subset of samples was prepared in parallel using single-end sample barcoding, then pooled and co-amplified after Illumina adapter ligation.

The full study reports these points: Normalized Chao1 diversity was significantly lower in multiple sclerosis patients than controls, suggesting substantial peripheral T-cell clonal expansion. When samples were clustered directly using the F measure, samples prepared in the same batch co-clustered strongly, which prompted a batch-effect correction. The multiple sclerosis patient group was slightly younger than the control group. About 5 TRBV segments, including TRBV5-6, TRBV5-1 and TRBV20-1, were significantly more frequent in patients than controls.

To prepare the library, PCR was applied. Sequenced on an Illumina HiSeq 2500. To reduce PCR and sequencing biases, unique molecular identifiers were incorporated into the TCR beta cDNA libraries. Some 500,000 cDNA molecules were obtained per 1 to 10 million input T cells, so each molecule approximated one T cell. The patient libraries were prepared and sequenced using the same protocol as the earlier healthy control dataset. Samples belonging to the same batch were prepared together, multiplexed and sequenced on a shared HiSeq lane. The study's own analysis went as follows. Raw barcoded reads were processed with MIGEC, and single-read molecular identifier groups were discarded before consensus assembly and CDR3 extraction. Clonotype tables were post-analysed with VDJtools, and diversity was normalized by down-sampling all datasets to the smallest sample size. To correct batch-related cross-sample contamination, repertoire overlap clustering matched CDR3 amino acid sequences but not nucleotide sequences. The public reads were reprocessed in TCRdb via fastp at Q25 and MiXCR, keeping in-frame beta chains. Entries that share a CDR3 protein sequence are merged under the most common genes and DNA. The V and J calls shown here were made by TCRdb, not taken from the authors' results. In all, the sample holds hundreds of thousands of distinct CDR3 sequences, and about 53% of those were seen once. Clones ranked in the top ten supply 4.6% of the sample.

This receptor chain uses TRBV20-1 and TRBJ2-5, with TRBD2 perhaps the D gene, on 6 matching bases. The clonotype was recovered from a girl under 18 with multiple sclerosis. Sequencing was performed on blood. This receptor carries the CDR3 CSARVGSGPFEQYF. The nucleotide sequence is TGCAGTGCTAGAGTTGGTAGCGGCCCTTTTGAGCAGTACTTC.